Each of the 16 T cell receptor beta chains below was sequenced from the same sample in a study of T-cell reconstitution after alpha-beta-depleted transplantation in children. The TCRbeta library was prepared with unique molecular identifiers. TCRdb reanalysed the PCR reads using MiXCR and keeps one entry per CDR3 protein. Here the sample spans about 190,000 distinct CDR3 sequences, 11% being singletons. Sequenced material: PBMCs, taken before TCRalphabeta/CD19-depleted stem cell transplant. The receptor source for this set is a boy under 10 years old with acute myeloid leukemia, due to receive a stem cell transplant.

In its sample, this clonotype was seen many times. The chain employs TRBV20-1 and TRBJ2-7, with D possibly being TRBD1 (5 bases). V was pared by 6 bases and J by 1 base, with 7 bases between. The CDR3 totals 11 residues. CDR1 and CDR2 (germline): DFQATT, SNEGSKA (reference sequence). CDR3 amino acids: CSAGPSYEQYF. For the CDR3, the DNA is TGCAGTGCGGGGCCATCCTACGAGCAGTACTTC.

Regarding this clonotype: A much bigger clone sits one base away, suggesting this may be a read error. This sequence joins TRBV12-3 or TRBV12-4 and TRBJ2-3; 15 nucleotides line up with TRBD2. This CDR3 comprises 18 residues. The CDR3: CTSSLERTSGGVTDTQYF. In DNA, the CDR3 is TGTACCAGCAGTCTCGAAAGGACTAGCGGGGGGGTCACAGATACGCAGTATTTT.

This clonotype was detected many times. V gene TRBV27 combines with J gene TRBJ2-7; 10 nucleotides agree with TRBD2. Germline V lookup: CDR1 MNHEY, CDR2 SMNVEV (reference sequence). V was pared by 4 bases and J by 6 bases, with 3 bases of the junction left unmatched. This CDR3 spans 13 amino acids. CDR3 bases: TGTGCCAGCAGTTCAGGACTAGCGGTCGAGCAGTACTTC. Its protein product is CASSSGLAVEQYF.

The chain is built from TRBV7-6 and TRBJ2-2; D possibly uses TRBD1 or TRBD2 (6 bases each). CDR1 is SGHVS, CDR2 FNYEAQ, per germline. The CDR3 totals 17 residues. V lost 3 bases to trimming and J lost 4 bases, with 18 bases between them. CDR3 in amino acids: CASSLSGWGAGTGELFF. CDR3 DNA: TGTGCCAGCAGCTTGTCCGGATGGGGGGCAGGCACCGGGGAGCTGTTTTTT.

This clonotype has at least ten counts. This chain joins TRBV20-1 and TRBJ2-5; perhaps TRBD1 as D (6 bases). Between the trimmed V and J ends, which lost 4 bases and 4 bases, there was a span of 16 bases. The CDR3 has 14 amino acids. Germline-derived CDR1 and CDR2 are DFQATT and SNEGSKA (reference sequence). The CDR3 here is CSAMSTGSGETQYF. In nucleotides, the CDR3 is TGCAGTGCTATGTCTACAGGGTCAGGAGAGACCCAGTACTTC.

This clonotype came up many times. The chain links TRBV20-1 to TRBJ2-2; D perhaps matches TRBD1 (6 bases). Germline V gene lookup returns CDR1 DFQATT and CDR2 SNEGSKA (reference sequence). This CDR3 region has 13 residues. Trimming shortened V by 3 bases and J by 7 bases, and 12 bases separated the two germline ends. The CDR3 protein is CSASAGVLGELFF. The DNA for the CDR3 is TGCAGTGCTAGCGCAGGGGTTCTCGGGGAGCTGTTTTTT.

This clonotype was picked up a small number of times. The DNA of the CDR3 is TGTGCCAGCTCACCAAGCTCACTCTCTAGCGATGAGCAGTTCTTC. Encoded protein: CASSPSSLSSDEQFF. V and J are TRBV18 and TRBJ2-1; possibly TRBD2 for D (6 bases). Trimming took off 2 bases at V and 8 bases at J, with 16 bases between the two ends. CDR3 size: 15 residues. Germline V gives CDR1 KGHSH, CDR2 LQKENI.

The V call is TRBV28, the J call TRBJ1-5; possible D gene TRBD1, 6 bases. The length of the CDR3 is 15 residues. Germline CDR1 is MDHEN and CDR2 is SYDVKM. The V end lost 5 bases, the J end lost 3 bases, and 14 bases lay between the germline ends. The CDR3 reads CASSPGGGANQPQHF. The DNA for the CDR3 is TGTGCCAGCAGTCCCGGGGGGGGGGCCAATCAGCCCCAGCATTTT.

This clonotype was picked up many times. The CDR3 DNA follows: TGTGCCAGCCAGACTAAGACTAGCGGGAGTTTTTATGAGCAGTTCTTC. Protein product: CASQTKTSGSFYEQFF. This chain uses TRBV28 with TRBJ2-1; 12 bases fit TRBD2. Germline V gives CDR1 MDHEN, CDR2 SYDVKM. The CDR3 spans 16 residues. Trimming took 8 bases from V and 8 from J; bases not matched to a gene: 13.

This clonotype came up many times. The chain joins TRBV28 to TRBJ2-1; TRBD2 is a possible D gene (5 bases). The V end was cut by 6 bases, the J end by 2 bases, with 14 bases between. Germline V gene lookup returns CDR1 MDHEN and CDR2 SYDVKM. The CDR3 is 15 amino acids. The CDR3 DNA sequence: TGTGCCAGCAGGTCCCTCGGGGTCCCCTACAATGAGCAGTTCTTC. It codes for CASRSLGVPYNEQFF.

This clonotype came up many times. This chain uses TRBV12-3 or TRBV12-4 with TRBJ2-6; TRBD1 aligns across 9 bases. V shed 6 bases and J 0 bases; nucleotides not matched to a gene: 9. The CDR3 has 18 amino acids. CDR3 bases: TGTGCCAGCAGATATACAGGGGGCGCGGTCTCTGGGGCCAACGTCCTGACTTTC. Translated, it gives CASRYTGGAVSGANVLTF.

This clonotype has just a few counts. The V call is TRBV20-1, the J call TRBJ1-4; D is unresolved. This CDR3 is built from 13 residues. The V end was cut by 4 bases, the J end by 8 bases, with 14 bases between. Looked up from germline, CDR1 is DFQATT and CDR2 is SNEGSKA (reference sequence). The DNA for the CDR3 is TGCAGTGCTATTGACATGCGAGGCGAAAAACTGTTTTTT. Its translation is CSAIDMRGEKLFF.

This clonotype was observed at least ten times. CDR3 amino acids: CASSSGGGSTEAFF. CDR3 coding DNA: TGCGCCAGCAGCTCCGGGGGTGGGAGCACTGAAGCTTTCTTT. This chain joins TRBV5-1 and TRBJ1-1; D is perhaps TRBD1 (5 bases). V was pared by 3 bases and J by 4 bases, with 13 bases between. The CDR3 consists of 14 residues. The germline V gene has CDR1 SGHRS and CDR2 YFSETQ.

This clonotype was observed many times. The chain joins TRBV5-1 to TRBJ1-2, with a weak D call TRBD1 (5 bases). Germline CDR1 reads SGHRS; CDR2 reads YFSETQ. Trimming cost V 2 bases and J 8 bases, with 13 bases left between them. The CDR3 runs 13 residues. CDR3 sequence reads: CASSFEGSGGYTF. The CDR3 DNA reads TGCGCCAGCAGCTTCGAGGGGTCGGGCGGCTACACCTTC.

By share of the sample, this clonotype is medium-sized. V and J are TRBV3-1 and TRBJ1-2; D is ambiguous. Trimming cost V 2 bases and J 0 bases, with 7 bases left between them. This CDR3 is 14 amino acids long. Germline CDR1 reads LGHDT; CDR2 reads YNNKEL (reference sequence). The CDR3: CASSQYSANYGYTF. The CDR3 DNA reads TGTGCCAGCAGCCAATATTCAGCTAACTATGGCTACACCTTC.

At least ten counts were recorded for this clonotype. This chain uses TRBV13 with TRBJ1-1; TRBD1 might be the D (5 bases). Germline assignment: CDR1 PRHDT and CDR2 FYEKMQ (reference sequence). CDR3 size: 14 residues. Trimming pared 0 bases from V and 4 bases from J, leaving 9 bases between. In DNA form, the CDR3 reads TGTGCCAGCAGCTTAGGGTCCGGGGGCACTGAAGCTTTCTTT. Translating gives CASSLGSGGTEAFF.